Following are 2 T cell receptor beta chains from one sample sequenced in a study of OX40 agonist ivuxolimab in advanced cancers. Only in-frame clones appear in the TCRdb table, and some are missing; sequencing was by immunoSEQ multiplex PCR. The table shows around 100,000 clones, with around nine tenths occurring only once. Sample: CD4+ or CD8+ T cells sorted from blood, taken in a trial of the OX40 agonist ivuxolimab. The receptors here all came from an adult with an advanced solid tumor such as melanoma, head and neck, liver or kidney cancer.

The rearrangement uses TRBV7-2 and TRBJ1-1; D ambiguous. The length of the CDR3 is 13 residues. Germline V gene lookup returns CDR1 SGHTA and CDR2 FQGNSA. Deletions cut 3 bases from V and 1 base from J, with 6 bases between. The CDR3 nucleotides are TGTGCCAGCAGCTTTACCGAGAACACTGAAGCTTTCTTT. This codes for CASSFTENTEAFF.

The rearrangement links TRBV5-5 to TRBJ1-2; D is possibly TRBD1 (6 bases). The germline V and J ends were trimmed by 4 bases and 3 bases, with 25 bases remaining between them. Germline values: CDR1 SGHKS, CDR2 YYEKEE (reference sequence). CDR3 size: 18 residues. In DNA form, the CDR3 reads TGTGCCAGCAGCCCAGTAGGTGGTGGCAGGGGACCTGACTATGGCTACACCTTC. It is translated as CASSPVGGGRGPDYGYTF.